This TCR beta chain originates from a study of shared clonotypes between healthy human individuals. Study as a whole: Plates per donor: three CD4 naive, three CD4 memory, two CD8 naive, one CD8 memory.

A remark on this clone: No antigen is known for it.

The CDR3 runs to 13 residues. V dropped 5 bases and J dropped 2 bases, with 8 bases sitting between them. Germline lookup yields CDR1 SGHRS and CDR2 YFSETQ. Overall study results and limits: Non-shared clonotypes had lower generation probabilities than clonotypes shared by all four sorted-subset donors. Genetic and exposure-history diversity was limited by the few donors. In the sorted subsets, rarefaction showed sequencing was incomplete despite large depth.

Produced via immunoSEQ multiplex PCR; TCRdb's table is partial and in-frame only. The sample has some 2,400,000 clones; roughly 95% are singletons. Source material: naive CD4+ T cells sorted from blood. Subset: CD45RA+ positively selected. This TCR was sampled from a man between 18 and 29 years old in good health. V is TRBV5-1 and J is TRBJ2-1; D is undetermined. Here the CDR3 DNA reads TGCGCCAGCAGACTACTAACCTACAATGAGCAGTTCTTC. This gives the protein CASRLLTYNEQFF.